This T cell receptor (beta chain) appears in the sequencing data of a study of T cell responses to AZD1222 COVID-19 vaccine. This clone turned up a few times. The target antigen is unknown. Points from the study as a whole: Seropositive status at baseline applied to only five or six AZD1222 recipients. Spike-specific TCR breadth and depth went up after people got two AZD1222 doses. Nearly half of unique spike-specific TCRs reportedly avoided B.1.351 and B.1.1.7 mutated regions. It should be noted that donors were predominantly white British and more often female, and clonal diversity was possibly underestimated.

Germline CDR1 is MNHNY and CDR2 is SVGAGI (reference sequence). V gave up 5 bases and J gave up 1 base; unmatched junction bases: 13. The CDR3 consists of 19 residues. Measured with immunoSEQ multiplex PCR; TCRdb has only the in-frame clones, and not every one. The table shows more than 140,000 clones, with 88% occurring only once. The receptor was isolated from an adult in good health. The sample here was peripheral blood, taken on day 0 of AZD1222 vaccination. The rearrangement joins TRBV6-6 to TRBJ2-2, with TRBD2 matching over 10 bases. CDR3 amino acids: CASSLSILAGTWNTGELFF. DNA of the CDR3: TGTGCCAGCAGTCTATCTATACTAGCGGGAACGTGGAACACCGGGGAGCTGTTTTTT.